This entry lists 15 T cell receptor beta chains sequenced from one sample in a study of cytomegalovirus exposure and HLA in healthy donors. Primers for the PCR totalled 60 Vbeta and 13 Jbeta. Produced via immunoSEQ multiplex PCR; TCRdb's table is partial and in-frame only. The sample includes some 140,000 clones, approximately 80% of them seen just once. The sequenced material came from PBMCs. The origin of the receptors is a man between 25 and 39 years old in good health and CMV-seronegative.

This clone was detected a few times. The chain links TRBV5-8 to TRBJ1-5; D unresolved. This CDR3 spans 11 amino acids. V lost 3 bases, J lost 6 bases, and 4 bases lay in between. The germline V gene has CDR1 SGHTS and CDR2 YDEGEE. CDR3 region: CASSYGQPQHF. CDR3 DNA: TGTGCCAGCAGCTACGGTCAGCCCCAGCATTTT.

The J gene is TRBJ2-7, the V gene TRBV19; D not resolved. Trimming removed 0 bases at V and 2 bases at J, with 5 bases between. The CDR3 has 13 amino acids. Per the germline V gene, CDR1 is LNHDA and CDR2 is SQIVND (reference sequence). The CDR3 DNA is TGTGCCAGTAGTATAGATCCTGCCTACGAGCAGTACTTC. This sequence encodes CASSIDPAYEQYF.

V gene TRBV29-1 combines with J gene TRBJ2-5; 9 positions agree with TRBD1. Germline loops: CDR1 SQVTM, CDR2 ANQGSEA. The CDR3 extends over 12 amino acids. The junction had 4 bases not matched to a gene; V was cut back by 6 bases and J by 5 bases. As DNA, the CDR3 is TGCAGCGTCGGACAGGGGTTGGAGACCCAGTACTTC. Amino acid sequence: CSVGQGLETQYF.

Only a few counts were recorded for this clone. The chain uses TRBV7-8 and TRBJ2-1, with D perhaps matching TRBD2 (5 bases). V was trimmed by 5 bases and J by 5 bases, leaving 13 bases between them. The CDR3 loop spans 14 amino acids. Germline V lookup: CDR1 SGHVS, CDR2 FQNEAQ. CDR3 sequence reads: CASSPARRNNEQFF. CDR3 nucleotide sequence: TGTGCCAGCAGCCCCGCGAGGAGGAACAATGAGCAGTTCTTC.

V gene TRBV11-2 combines with J gene TRBJ2-1; 13 bases map to TRBD2. V gave up 5 bases and J gave up 0 bases; unmatched junction bases: 7. Per the germline V gene, CDR1 is SGHAT and CDR2 is FQNNGV. CDR3 length equals 18 residues. The CDR3 DNA reads TGTGCCAGCAGCGCTCGGACTAGCGGGAGTGTCTCCTACAATGAGCAGTTCTTC. Amino acid sequence: CASSARTSGSVSYNEQFF.

The chain uses TRBV27 and TRBJ1-2; 12 positions match TRBD1. Germline V CDR1 and CDR2: MNHEY, SMNVEV (reference sequence). The CDR3 has 17 residues. The J segment lost 0 bases and the V segment lost 2 bases, leaving 4 bases of the junction unmatched. The CDR3 DNA follows: TGTGCCAGCAGTTTAGTTGGGACAGGGGGCTCTAACTATGGCTACACCTTC. It is translated as CASSLVGTGGSNYGYTF.

The chain employs TRBV5-8 and TRBJ1-2; D may be TRBD1 (5 bases). The CDR3 sequence is 13 residues long. Germline CDR1 is SGHTS and CDR2 is YDEGEE. The V gene lost 3 bases and the J gene lost 6 bases, with 12 bases spanning the gap. The CDR3 protein is CASSWGGANGYTF. The CDR3 DNA reads TGTGCCAGCAGCTGGGGAGGGGCTAATGGCTACACCTTC.

This clone was counted only a few times. The genes are TRBV5-1 and TRBJ1-1; D unclear. This CDR3 comprises 14 residues. The V and J ends lost 0 bases and 4 bases respectively, with 10 bases between them. Germline CDR1 reads SGHRS; CDR2 reads YFSETQ. This CDR3 is CASSLVRFGTEAFF. CDR3 coding DNA: TGCGCCAGCAGCTTGGTTCGGTTTGGCACTGAAGCTTTCTTT. Full variable domain (remainder filled in from reference TRBV5-1 and TRBJ1-1): KAGVTQTPRYLIKTRGQQVTLSCSPISGHRSVSWYQQTPGQGLQFLFEYFSETQRNKGNFPGRFSGRQFSNSRSEMNVSTLELGDSALYLCASSLVRFGTEAFFGQGTRLTVV.

The count of this clone is one. V is TRBV5-5 and J is TRBJ1-4; the D gene is possibly TRBD1 (5 bases). Trimming took 4 bases from V and 8 from J, leaving 24 bases between them. The CDR3 totals 17 residues. In germline, CDR1 is SGHKS, CDR2 YYEKEE (reference sequence). CDR3 loop: CASSQPVWQGTYEKLFF. CDR3 nucleotide sequence: TGTGCCAGCAGCCAACCGGTCTGGCAGGGAACGTACGAAAAACTGTTTTTT. Full variable domain (outside the CDR3, taken from reference TRBV5-5 and TRBJ1-4): DAGVTQSPTHLIKTRGQQVTLRCSPISGHKSVSWYQQVLGQGPQFIFQYYEKEERGRGNFPDRFSARQFPNYSSELNVNALLLGDSALYLCASSQPVWQGTYEKLFFGSGTQLSVL.

This chain uses TRBV5-1 with TRBJ2-1, with D possibly matching TRBD2 (5 bases). The CDR3 consists of 19 residues. Trimming cost V 4 bases and J 10 bases, with 33 bases left between them. Germline V lookup: CDR1 SGHRS, CDR2 YFSETQ. The DNA of the CDR3 is TGCGCCAGCAGCCCAGGACTTGGCGTTAAGGAGGTTTACGAGCGAGAGCAGTTCTTC. This gives the protein CASSPGLGVKEVYEREQFF.

This clone was observed once. This chain joins TRBV7-2 and TRBJ2-3, with D uncertain. The CDR3 spans 14 residues. The germline gives CDR1 SGHTA, CDR2 FQGNSA. Deletions cut 5 bases from V and 4 bases from J, with 13 bases between. CDR3 protein: CASSLSPRPDTQYF. CDR3 in DNA: TGTGCCAGCAGCCTTTCCCCTAGGCCAGATACGCAGTATTTT.

The gene calls are TRBV5-1 and TRBJ2-3; no clear D gene. The CDR3 is 13 amino acids. The V gene lost 0 bases and the J gene lost 6 bases, with 8 bases spanning the gap. From germline, CDR1 is SGHRS and CDR2 YFSETQ. The DNA for the CDR3 is TGCGCCAGCAGCTTGGTAGTGAGGGATACGCAGTATTTT. It is translated as CASSLVVRDTQYF.

The chain carries TRBV10-3 and TRBJ2-7; perhaps TRBD1 as D (6 bases). Germline V gene sequence: CDR1 ENHRY, CDR2 SYGVKD. This CDR3 comprises 15 residues. The V end was cut by 3 bases, the J end by 1 base, with 13 bases between. This chain's CDR3 is CAISDTGTPSYEQYF. The CDR3 DNA reads TGTGCCATCAGTGATACCGGGACACCGTCCTACGAGCAGTACTTC.

The V call is TRBV11-2, the J call TRBJ2-7, with 10 bases fitting TRBD2. Unmatched junction bases numbered 3, after V lost 1 base and J lost 3 bases. The CDR3 has 15 residues. Germline V CDR1 and CDR2: SGHAT, FQNNGV. The CDR3 bases are TGTGCCAGCAGCTTAGGGACTAGCGGATACTACGAGCAGTACTTC. Encoded protein: CASSLGTSGYYEQYF.

The J gene is TRBJ2-5, the V gene TRBV29-1; D may be TRBD1 (6 bases). Trimming shortened V by 1 base and J by 2 bases, and 20 bases separated the two germline ends. The V gene's germline CDR1 is SQVTM and CDR2 ANQGSEA. This CDR3 spans 17 amino acids. Here the CDR3 DNA reads TGCAGCGTTGAAGGCTGGGTCGGGACAAGCTCTCAAGAGACCCAGTACTTC. Its translation is CSVEGWVGTSSQETQYF.